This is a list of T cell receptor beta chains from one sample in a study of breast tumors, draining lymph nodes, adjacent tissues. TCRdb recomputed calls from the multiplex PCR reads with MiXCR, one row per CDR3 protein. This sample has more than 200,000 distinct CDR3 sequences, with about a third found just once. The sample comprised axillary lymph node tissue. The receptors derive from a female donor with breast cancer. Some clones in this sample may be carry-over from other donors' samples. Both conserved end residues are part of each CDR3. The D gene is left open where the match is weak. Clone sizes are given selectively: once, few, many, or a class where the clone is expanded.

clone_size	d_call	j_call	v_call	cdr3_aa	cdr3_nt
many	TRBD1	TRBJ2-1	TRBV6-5	CASSYPATGSSYNEQFF	TGTGCCAGCAGTTACCCGGCGACAGGGTCTTCCTACAATGAGCAGTTCTTC
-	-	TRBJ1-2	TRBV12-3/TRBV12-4	CASSLMGADGYTF	TGTGCCAGCAGTTTAATGGGGGCTGATGGCTACACCTTC
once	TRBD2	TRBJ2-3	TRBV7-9	CASSLAASGRTDTQYF	TGTGCCAGCAGCTTAGCGGCTAGCGGGAGAACAGATACGCAGTATTTT
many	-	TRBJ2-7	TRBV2	CASSVASRTYEQYF	TGTGCCAGCAGTGTTGCTAGCCGAACCTACGAGCAGTACTTC
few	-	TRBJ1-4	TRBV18	CASSPGANEKLFF	TGTGCCAGCTCACCCGGGGCAAATGAAAAACTGTTTTTT
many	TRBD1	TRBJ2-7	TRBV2	CASSAPGTGYFEQYF	TGTGCCAGCAGTGCGCCCGGGACAGGGTACTTCGAGCAGTACTTC
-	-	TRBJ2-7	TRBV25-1	CASIYLCSVGGWYEQYF	-
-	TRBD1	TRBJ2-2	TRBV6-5	CASSHARGSGGELFF	TGTGCCAGCAGTCACGCCAGGGGGTCAGGCGGGGAGCTGTTTTTT
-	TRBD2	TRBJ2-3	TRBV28	CASSFQRGRTDTQYF	TGTGCCAGCAGTTTCCAGCGGGGACGCACAGATACGCAGTATTTT
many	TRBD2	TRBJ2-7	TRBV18	CASSPPSGIGYEQYF	TGTGCCAGCTCACCACCTAGCGGGATCGGTTACGAGCAGTACTTC
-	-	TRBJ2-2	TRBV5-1	CASSVVAVTGELFF	TGTGCCAGCAGCGTAGTGGCGGTAACCGGGGAGCTGTTTTTT